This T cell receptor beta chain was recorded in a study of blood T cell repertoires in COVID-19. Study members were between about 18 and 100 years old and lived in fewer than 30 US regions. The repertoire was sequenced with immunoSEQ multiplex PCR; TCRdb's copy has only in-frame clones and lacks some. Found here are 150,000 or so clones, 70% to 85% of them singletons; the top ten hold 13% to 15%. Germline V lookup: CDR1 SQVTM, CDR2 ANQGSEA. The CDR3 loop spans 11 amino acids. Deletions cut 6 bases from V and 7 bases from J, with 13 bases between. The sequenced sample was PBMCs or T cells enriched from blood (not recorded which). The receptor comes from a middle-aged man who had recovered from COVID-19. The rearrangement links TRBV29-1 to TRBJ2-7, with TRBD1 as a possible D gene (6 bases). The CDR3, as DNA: TGCAGCGTACAGGGAAGGGGGGAGCAGTACTTC. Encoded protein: CSVQGRGEQYF.